This T cell receptor beta chain comes out of a study of shared clonotypes between healthy human individuals (dated by TCRdb to between 2020 and 2021). For the wider study: The cohort comprised a couple of women and a few men aged 18 to 49 years. Blood TCR repertoires of five healthy adults were deeply sequenced to estimate repertoire size and the extent of clonotype sharing between individuals. To increase sequencing depth and limit assay-specific biases, TCR repertoire library preparation and sequencing were carried out by different laboratories using diverse techniques. Each donor's leukapheresis produced roughly between roughly 0.85 and 10 billion PBMCs.

Donors were healthy HIV-negative adults with no recently reported acute infections or vaccinations. Only Caucasian adults living in Nashville, Tennessee, USA were represented among the donors. For unsorted samples, 90 million or so PBMCs were counted, and genomic DNA was extracted using the QIAamp DNA Blood Mini kit. After blood collection by leukapheresis, PBMCs were isolated using Ficoll-Histopaque density gradient centrifugation and then cryopreserved in the vapor phase of liquid nitrogen. As regards this clone: Its antigen has not been determined. Per-nucleotide qualities are absent, and no much larger clonotype sits a single base away.

The paper as a whole reports these results and caveats: The genetic and exposure-history diversity represented was limited by the small number of donors. Sampling was restricted to blood, and TCR repertoires in tissues likely differ from the TCR repertoires found in blood. Pairwise subsampling led to the expectation that sequencing depth would affect the degree of clonotype sharing among donors.

Using the deep immunoSEQ assay, multiplex PCR amplified TCR CDR3 regions from genomic DNA. For each cell subset, the extracted genomic DNA was distributed evenly across all wells of several immunoSEQ 96-well plates, and each plate served as one replicate. Each replicate PCR for unsorted PBMC received about 300 ng genomic DNA, equal to approximately 30,000 T cell genomes. Genomic DNA from unsorted PBMC was sequenced over ten immunoSEQ deep assay plates. Purified libraries were quantified with a Qubit 3.0 fluorometer, sized on a Bioanalyzer 2100, and re-quantified with the KAPA Library Quantification kit. Every immunoSEQ 96-well plate was sequenced on a separate single-read 150-cycle Illumina NextSeq 550 flow cell. In the authors' own workflow: Because only junctional sequences without quality scores were contained in the immunoSEQ output, filtering matching that applied to full-length reads could not be performed. Sequences were annotated with PyIR, a Python wrapper for IgBLAST v1.9, and V/J genes and CDR3 were assigned using IMGT germline references. Reads were removed for weak V/J assignments (E-value above 1e-6), missing CDR3, stop codons, out-of-frame junctions, or ambiguous translated residues. A V3J clonotype was defined by an identical inferred V gene, J gene, and CDR3 amino acid sequence. To compute the percentage overlap between repertoires, the number of shared unique clonotypes was divided by the size of the smaller repertoire. Repertoire richness was assessed with RTK rarefaction, the Chao1 estimator, and Recon v2.1 estimates of unobserved clonotypes. TCRdb re-hosts the immuneACCESS table, in-frame sequences only. Its copies lack some clones; in the studies checked, an unresolved V gene accounts for under half of them, and the cause for the rest is not known. That table is the source of V, J and clone size, and D and trimming were worked out from the DNA. For this sample the table gives about 490,000 clones, of which 81% were detected only once. The ten largest account for about an eighth of the sample.

The germline V gene (reference sequence) gives CDR1 as LNHDA and CDR2 as SQIVND. The CDR3 measures 16 amino acids from cysteine to phenylalanine. Only the CDR3 DNA stays, 48 bases, in frame from base 1. Unmatched junction bases come to 4, with V trimmed by 3 bases and J by 0 bases. The sample consisted of PBMCs. The V gene is TRBV19 and the J gene is TRBJ2-3, with 9 middle bases fitting TRBD2. The TCR was taken from a woman aged 40-49 years in good health. Some clones in this sample may be carry-over from other donors' samples. The CDR3 region: CASSMHSGSSTDTQYF. The DNA reads as follows: TGTGCCAGTAGTATGCATAGCGGGAGTAGCACAGATACGCAGTATTTT.